This T cell receptor (beta chain) was recovered during a study of T cells in Graves' hyperthyroidism and ophthalmopathy. With a duration under 2 months, the hyperthyroidism was newly diagnosed in patients aged 18 to 65. This clonotype appeared many times. The TCR beta CDR3 regions underwent amplification using RNA transcripts as the source. With the HTBI primer set, the TCR CDR3 went through a first round of RT-PCR. TCRdb fed the multiplex PCR reads into MiXCR, producing one record per CDR3 protein. There are 600,000 to 850,000 distinct CDR3 sequences in the sample; roughly a sixth occur only once, and about a sixth lies in the top ten. Germline loops: CDR1 SGDLS, CDR2 YYNGEE. Deletions cut 3 bases from V and 5 bases from J, with 23 bases between. The CDR3 is 17 amino acids.

The sample taken for sequencing was blood. This clonotype originated in a woman in her forties or fifties with Graves' hyperthyroidism that later progressed to Graves' ophthalmopathy. J is TRBJ2-5 and V is TRBV9; D possibly uses TRBD1 or TRBD2 (5 bases each). The CDR3 here is CASSEITGPLPSETQYF. Here the CDR3 DNA reads TGTGCCAGCAGCGAGATTACGGGACCGCTGCCTAGTGAGACCCAGTACTTC.